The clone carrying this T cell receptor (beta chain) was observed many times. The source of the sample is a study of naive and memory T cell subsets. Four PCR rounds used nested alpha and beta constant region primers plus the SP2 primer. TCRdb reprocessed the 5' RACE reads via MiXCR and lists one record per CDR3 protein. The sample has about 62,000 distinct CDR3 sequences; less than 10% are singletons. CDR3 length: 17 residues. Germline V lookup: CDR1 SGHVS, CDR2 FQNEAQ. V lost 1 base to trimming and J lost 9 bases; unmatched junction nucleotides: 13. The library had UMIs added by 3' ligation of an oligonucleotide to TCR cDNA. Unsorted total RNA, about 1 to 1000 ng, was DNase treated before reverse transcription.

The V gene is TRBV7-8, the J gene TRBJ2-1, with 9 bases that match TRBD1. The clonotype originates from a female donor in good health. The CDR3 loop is CASSLVGEGQGSTEQFF. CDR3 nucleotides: TGTGCCAGCAGCTTAGTGGGGGAGGGACAGGGCTCCACTGAGCAGTTCTTC.